This T cell receptor beta chain was sequenced during a study of Ad26.COV2.S vaccination and SARS-CoV-2 variants. Profiling relied on immunoSEQ multiplex PCR, and the TCRdb table lists in-frame clones only, not all of them. The sample consists of fewer than 400,000 clones, around 89% of them appearing once. Specified treatment: over 15 received Ad26.COV2.S at low or high dose, single or two shots; about five received placebo; per-sample allocation not given. Samples were taken on day 63 after the first vaccine or placebo injection. The CDR3 is 12 amino acids. Trimming stripped 3 bases from V and 5 bases from J, with 5 bases between. Germline assignment: CDR1 ENHRY and CDR2 SYGVKD.

The chain combines TRBV10-3 with TRBJ1-5, with no clear D. The sequencing here drew on peripheral blood, taken in a trial of Ad26.COV2.S vaccine versus placebo. The TCR comes from a person between 18 and 59 years old who received the Ad26.COV2.S COVID-19 vaccine or a placebo. Here the CDR3 reads CAISDRYQPQHF. For the CDR3, the DNA is TGTGCCATCAGTGACAGGTATCAGCCCCAGCATTTT.